This T cell receptor beta chain was documented in a study of T cells in Graves' hyperthyroidism and ophthalmopathy. Among the patients, aged 18 to 65, hyperthyroidism was newly diagnosed and had lasted under 2 months. Source material for PBMCs was around 10 ml fresh peripheral blood. Study-level findings and limits: Model-based prediction identified ophthalmopathy a median around seven months prior to its onset.

Amplified TCR beta CDR3 regions derived from RNA transcripts. The primer set for the first-round RT-PCR of the TCR CDR3 was HTBI. MiXCR, applied by TCRdb to the multiplex PCR reads, yields one record per CDR3 protein. The sample includes fewer than 350,000 distinct CDR3 sequences, 10% to 15% seen only once; the top ten take 7.5% to 8%. Remarks on this clonotype: Antigen unknown.

Germline-derived CDR1 and CDR2 are SGHNT and YYREEE (reference sequence). The V and J ends lost 2 bases and 7 bases, in that order; junction bases with no gene match: 7. The CDR3 is 15 amino acids. Sequencing was carried out using blood. The J gene is TRBJ2-1, the V gene TRBV5-4; TRBD1 aligns across 9 bases. The receptor was isolated from a woman aged 25 to 45 with Graves' hyperthyroidism that later progressed to Graves' ophthalmopathy. As DNA, the CDR3 is TGTGCCAGCAGCTTACAGGGGGCATCGGCAAATGAGCAGTTCTTC. Protein: CASSLQGASANEQFF.